This TCR beta chain appears in the sequencing data of a study of T cell clonality in common variable immunodeficiency. Study-wide results and caveats: Reportedly, TCR beta sequences from common variable immunodeficiency showed fewer deletions and N-nucleotide insertions.

Sequencing used immunoSEQ multiplex PCR; TCRdb keeps in-frame clones, though not all of them. The specimen has tens of thousands of clones, none found just once. This clone has a count of ten or more. What it binds is not known. The read gets to within 3 residues of the CDR3 end, and the germline J gene fills in the rest. The CDR3 runs 12 residues. Per the germline V gene, CDR1 is SGHVS and CDR2 is FQNEAQ. This clonotype was sampled from a human donor with common variable immunodeficiency. This rearrangement joins TRBV7-8 to TRBJ1-1; 7 nucleotides match TRBD1. The sequencing input was peripheral blood mononuclear cells. The CDR3 loop is CASSSDRPEAFF. The sequenced CDR3 bases are TGTGCCAGCAGCTCGGACAGGCCAGAA.